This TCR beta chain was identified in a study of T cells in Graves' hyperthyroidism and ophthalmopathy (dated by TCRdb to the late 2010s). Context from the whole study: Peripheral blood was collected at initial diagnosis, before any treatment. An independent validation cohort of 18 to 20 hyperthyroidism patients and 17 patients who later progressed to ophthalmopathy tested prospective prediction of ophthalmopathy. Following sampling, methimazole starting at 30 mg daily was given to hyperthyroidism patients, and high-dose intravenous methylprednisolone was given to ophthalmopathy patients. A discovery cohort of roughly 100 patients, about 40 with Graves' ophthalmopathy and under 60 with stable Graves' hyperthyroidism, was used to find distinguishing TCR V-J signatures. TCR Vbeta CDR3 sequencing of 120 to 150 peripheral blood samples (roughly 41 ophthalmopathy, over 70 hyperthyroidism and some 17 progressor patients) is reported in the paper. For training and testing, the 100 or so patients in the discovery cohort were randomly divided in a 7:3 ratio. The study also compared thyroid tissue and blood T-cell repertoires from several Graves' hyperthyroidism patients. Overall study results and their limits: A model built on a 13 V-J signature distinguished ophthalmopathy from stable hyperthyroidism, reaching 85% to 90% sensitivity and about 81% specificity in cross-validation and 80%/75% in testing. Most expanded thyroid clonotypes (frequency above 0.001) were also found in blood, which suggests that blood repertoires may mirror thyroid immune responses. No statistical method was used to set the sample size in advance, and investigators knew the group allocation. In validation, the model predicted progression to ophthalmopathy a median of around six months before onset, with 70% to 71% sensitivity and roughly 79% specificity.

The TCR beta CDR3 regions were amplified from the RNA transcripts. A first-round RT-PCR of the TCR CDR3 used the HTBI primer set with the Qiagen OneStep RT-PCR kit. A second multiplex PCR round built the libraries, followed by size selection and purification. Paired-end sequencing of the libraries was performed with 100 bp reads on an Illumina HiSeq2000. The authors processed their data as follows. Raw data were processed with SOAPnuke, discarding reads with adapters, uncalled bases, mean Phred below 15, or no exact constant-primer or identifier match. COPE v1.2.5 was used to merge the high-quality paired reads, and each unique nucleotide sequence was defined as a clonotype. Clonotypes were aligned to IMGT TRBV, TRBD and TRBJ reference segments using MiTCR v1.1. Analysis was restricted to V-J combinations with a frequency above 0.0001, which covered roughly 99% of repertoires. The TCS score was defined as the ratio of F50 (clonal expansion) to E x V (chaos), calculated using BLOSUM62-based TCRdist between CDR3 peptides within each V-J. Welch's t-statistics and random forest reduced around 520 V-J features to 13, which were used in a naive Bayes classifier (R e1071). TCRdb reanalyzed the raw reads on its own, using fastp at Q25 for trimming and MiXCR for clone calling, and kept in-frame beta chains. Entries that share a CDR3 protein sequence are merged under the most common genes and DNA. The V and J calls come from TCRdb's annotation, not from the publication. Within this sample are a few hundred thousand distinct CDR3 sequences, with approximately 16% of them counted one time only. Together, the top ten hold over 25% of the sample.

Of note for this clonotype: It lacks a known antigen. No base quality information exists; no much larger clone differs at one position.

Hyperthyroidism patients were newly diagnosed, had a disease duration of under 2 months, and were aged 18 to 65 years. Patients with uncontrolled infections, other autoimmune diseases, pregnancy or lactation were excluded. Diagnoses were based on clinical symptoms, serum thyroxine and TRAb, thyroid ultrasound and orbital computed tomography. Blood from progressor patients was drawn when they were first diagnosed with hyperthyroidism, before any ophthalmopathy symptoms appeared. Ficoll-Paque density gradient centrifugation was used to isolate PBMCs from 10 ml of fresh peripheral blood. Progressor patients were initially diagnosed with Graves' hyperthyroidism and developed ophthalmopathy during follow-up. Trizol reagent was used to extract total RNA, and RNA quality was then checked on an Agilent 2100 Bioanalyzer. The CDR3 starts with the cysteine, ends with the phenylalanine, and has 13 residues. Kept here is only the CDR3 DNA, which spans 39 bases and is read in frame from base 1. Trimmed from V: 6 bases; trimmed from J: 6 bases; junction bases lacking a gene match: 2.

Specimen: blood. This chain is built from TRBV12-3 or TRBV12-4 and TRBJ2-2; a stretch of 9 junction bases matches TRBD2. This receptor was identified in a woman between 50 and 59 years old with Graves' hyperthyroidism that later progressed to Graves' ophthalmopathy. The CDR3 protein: CASRAGGAGELFF. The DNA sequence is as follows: TGTGCCAGCAGGGCGGGAGGGGCCGGGGAGCTGTTTTTT.